A selection of T cell receptor beta chains follows, all from one sample in a study of blood T cell repertoires in COVID-19. Sequencing was performed with immunoSEQ multiplex PCR; in TCRdb, only in-frame clones are kept and a portion is missing. Of about 90,000 clones in the sample, about 80% were seen once. Sequencing input: peripheral blood. These TCRs come from a man in his 60s with acute or convalescent COVID-19. The CDR3 runs from the conserved cysteine through the conserved F or W. Each record gives: V gene, clone size, D gene, J gene, CDR3 protein, CDR3 DNA. A D gene is named only where the DNA matches it firmly. Clone size is given for some rows only: seen once, a few or many times, or a class if the clone is expanded.

TRBV5-4	.	TRBD1	TRBJ1-1	CASSPSPGQGAQVSEAFF	TGTGCCAGCAGCCCCTCCCCGGGACAGGGGGCGCAGGTCTCGGAAGCTTTCTTT
TRBV6-5	.	.	TRBJ1-2	CASSFPQGPYGYTF	TGTGCCAGCAGTTTCCCCCAGGGCCCCTATGGCTACACCTTC
TRBV6-5	.	TRBD1	TRBJ1-6	CASSPSTGVISPLHF	TGTGCCAGCAGTCCTTCGACAGGGGTAATTTCACCCCTCCACTTT
TRBV2	.	.	TRBJ2-7	CASSDGRGSYEQYF	TGTGCCAGCAGCGACGGACGGGGTTCCTACGAGCAGTACTTC
TRBV7-3	.	TRBD2	TRBJ2-2	CASSLRASGGNTGELFF	TGTGCCAGCAGCTTAAGGGCTAGCGGGGGGAACACCGGGGAGCTGTTTTTT
TRBV5-6	.	.	TRBJ1-1	CASSPVEVRNTEAFF	TGTGCCAGCAGTCCCGTAGAGGTGAGGAACACTGAAGCTTTCTTT
TRBV4-3	.	.	TRBJ1-6	CASSQDEQGQSPLHF	TGCGCCAGCAGCCAAGATGAGCAGGGTCAATCACCCCTCCACTTT
TRBV30	.	.	TRBJ1-5	CAWSAGPREQPQHF	TGTGCCTGGAGTGCCGGCCCGAGGGAGCAGCCCCAGCATTTT
TRBV11-2	few	.	TRBJ1-1	CASSTTGVAFF	TGTGCCAGCAGTACAACCGGGGTGGCTTTCTTT
TRBV6-2/TRBV6-3	.	.	TRBJ1-3	CASSYYRTTSGNTIYF	TGTGCCAGCAGTTACTACAGGACGACCTCTGGAAACACCATATATTTT
TRBV4-2	.	TRBD2	TRBJ2-1	CASSQEGASGGEQFF	TGTGCCAGCAGCCAAGAAGGTGCTAGCGGGGGCGAGCAGTTCTTC
TRBV3-1/TRBV3-2	.	TRBD1	TRBJ1-1	CASSPFTTGHAEAFF	TGTGCCAGCAGCCCATTTACGACAGGGCACGCTGAAGCTTTCTTT
TRBV6-1	.	TRBD1	TRBJ1-4	CASSEGTGRNEKLFF	TGTGCCAGCAGTGAAGGGACAGGGAGGAATGAAAAACTGTTTTTT
TRBV2	.	TRBD1	TRBJ1-1	CASSQQGPAFF	TGTGCCAGCAGTCAACAGGGGCCAGCTTTCTTT
TRBV5-1	.	.	TRBJ1-4	CASSLQGGEKLFF	TGCGCCAGCAGCCTACAGGGTGGCGAAAAACTGTTTTTT
TRBV7-8	.	.	TRBJ1-4	CASSFGGDPKLFF	TGTGCCAGCAGCTTCGGGGGAGATCCAAAACTGTTTTTT
TRBV6-1	.	.	TRBJ2-7	CASSSPTGEIYEQYF	TGTGCCAGCAGTTCACCCACAGGAGAAATTTACGAGCAGTACTTC
TRBV18	.	.	TRBJ1-1	CASSPPGGAEAFF	TGTGCCAGCTCACCACCAGGAGGCGCTGAAGCTTTCTTT
TRBV3-1/TRBV3-2	.	.	TRBJ2-1	CASSPDFNPGDEQFF	TGTGCCAGCAGCCCGGACTTCAATCCGGGTGATGAGCAGTTCTTC
TRBV15	.	.	TRBJ1-2	CATSHRSGYGYTF	TGTGCCACCAGCCACCGGTCGGGGTACGGCTACACCTTC
TRBV27	.	.	TRBJ1-1	CASSSSGRGNTEAFF	TGTGCCAGCAGTTCATCAGGGAGAGGGAACACTGAAGCTTTCTTT
TRBV7-8	once	TRBD1	TRBJ1-1	CASSLDRDTEAFF	TGTGCCAGCAGCTTGGACAGGGACACTGAAGCTTTCTTT